The 5 T cell receptor beta chains in this list originate from one sample, sequenced in a study of Tregs in tolerant kidney transplant recipients. Here immunoSEQ multiplex PCR was the method, and the copy in TCRdb shows in-frame clones only, minus some. The sample records approximately 260,000 clones, approximately 83% being singletons. Material for sequencing was CD4+ T cells from blood. All receptors come from a human donor in good health.

The chain is built from TRBV4-1 and TRBJ1-2, with TRBD1 matching 7 bases. Germline trimming cut 5 bases from V and 7 bases from J; bases unmatched to any gene: 7. The CDR3 consists of 13 residues. From germline, CDR1 is MGHRA and CDR2 YSYEKL. Here the CDR3 reads CASSSRTGGGYTF. The DNA for the CDR3 is TGCGCCAGCAGCTCACGGACAGGTGGTGGCTACACCTTC.

This CDR3 is CASRGVGEQYF. CDR3 nucleotide sequence: TGTGCCTCCCGGGGGGTTGGGGAGCAGTACTTC. The chain carries TRBV27 and TRBJ2-7, with 7 bases matching TRBD2. Trimming at V came to 11 bases and at J to 7 bases, leaving 8 bases not matched to a gene. Looked up from germline, CDR1 is MNHEY and CDR2 is SMNVEV (reference sequence). The CDR3 sequence is 11 residues long.

This clone was picked up a small number of times. The chain recombines TRBV25-1 with TRBJ2-6; D is unclear. Germline loops: CDR1 MGHDK, CDR2 SYGVNS. The germline V and J ends were trimmed by 1 base and 0 bases, with 4 bases remaining between them. This CDR3 contains 15 residues. CDR3: CASSELGSGANVLTF. The CDR3 DNA follows: TGTGCCAGCAGTGAATTGGGCTCTGGGGCCAACGTCCTGACTTTC.

The J gene is TRBJ2-7, the V gene TRBV14; D is unresolved. Trimming took off 1 base at V and 3 bases at J, with 4 bases between the two ends. Germline CDR1 and CDR2: SGHDN and FVKESK. This CDR3 has 12 residues. The CDR3 region has the DNA TGTGCCAGCAGCCAAGCGAACTACGAGCAGTACTTC. Protein sequence: CASSQANYEQYF.

The chain employs TRBV6-1 and TRBJ1-4; D ambiguous. V was shortened by 3 bases and J by 6 bases, with 8 bases between the two germline ends. The CDR3 runs 13 residues. Germline V CDR1 and CDR2: MNHNS, SASEGT. This CDR3 is CASSDRRDEKLFF. The CDR3, as DNA: TGTGCCAGCAGTGACAGGAGGGATGAAAAACTGTTTTTT.